Each of the 7 T cell receptor beta chains below was sequenced from the same sample in a study of identical twins. One entry per CDR3 protein results from TCRdb running MiXCR on the 5' RACE reads. The repertoire includes hundreds of thousands of distinct CDR3 sequences, under 9% of them detected once, and 2% to 2.5% sits in the top ten. These records were also assigned to another study, of yellow fever vaccine responses in identical twins.

The specimen sequenced was memory (CD45RO+) T cells sorted from blood. The receptors here all came from a woman aged 18-35 years in good health.

There are many counts of this clonotype. The V call is TRBV4-1, the J call TRBJ2-1, with D unclear. V was clipped by 2 bases and J by 6 bases, with 20 bases between them. CDR3 length: 17 amino acids. Germline V gives CDR1 MGHRA, CDR2 YSYEKL. The CDR3 sequence: CASSQPYALTPANEQFF. CDR3 in DNA: TGCGCCAGCAGCCAACCCTACGCCTTAACACCCGCCAATGAGCAGTTCTTC.

Only a few counts were recorded for this clonotype. The gene calls are TRBV7-6 and TRBJ2-1; TRBD2 matches 12 bases. V shed 5 bases and J 2 bases; nucleotides not matched to a gene: 4. Germline CDR1 reads SGHVS; CDR2 reads FNYEAQ. This CDR3 region has 16 residues. The CDR3: CASSRSSGGAYNEQFF. The CDR3 DNA reads as TGTGCCAGCAGCCGATCTAGCGGGGGGGCCTACAATGAGCAGTTCTTC.

The rearrangement links TRBV12-3 or TRBV12-4 to TRBJ1-1; D gene unclear. This CDR3 region has 12 residues. V dropped 7 bases and J dropped 5 bases, with 11 bases sitting between them. CDR3 sequence reads: CASKRAGTEAFF. For the CDR3, the DNA is TGTGCCAGCAAGAGGGCCGGGACTGAAGCTTTCTTT.

The J gene is TRBJ1-2, the V gene TRBV27; 9 bases line up with TRBD1. The V gene end was trimmed by 6 bases and the J gene end by 9 bases; junction bases not matched to a gene: 8. Germline V CDR1 and CDR2: MNHEY, SMNVEV (reference sequence). This CDR3 is 13 amino acids long. CDR3 bases: TGTGCCAGCAGCTCGGGACAGGGAAGGCGCTACACCTTC. This sequence encodes CASSSGQGRRYTF.

The chain has TRBV3-1 and TRBJ2-1; D possibly corresponds to TRBD2 (5 bases). The CDR3 length is 16 residues. Germline values: CDR1 LGHDT, CDR2 YNNKEL (reference sequence). Trimming stripped 1 base from V and 2 bases from J, with 12 bases between. The CDR3 region is CASSQGLGVPYNEQFF. The DNA for the CDR3 is TGTGCCAGCAGCCAAGGTTTGGGAGTGCCCTACAATGAGCAGTTCTTC.

This clonotype was seen ten or more times. The CDR3 loop reads CASAGVLGTEAFF. The CDR3 coding sequence is TGTGCCAGTGCAGGGGTCCTGGGCACTGAAGCTTTCTTT. J is TRBJ1-1 and V is TRBV2; D is perhaps TRBD1 (6 bases). The germline V and J ends were trimmed by 9 bases and 4 bases, with 15 bases remaining between them. The V gene's germline CDR1 is SNHLY and CDR2 FYNNEI. This CDR3 is 13 amino acids long.

This clonotype was observed a few times. CDR3 nucleotides: TGTGCCAGCTCACCTAGAACGAGTGTAATCACTGAAGCTTTCTTT. Translated, it gives CASSPRTSVITEAFF. The chain recombines TRBV18 with TRBJ1-1; D gene unclear. The V end was cut by 3 bases, the J end by 4 bases, with 15 bases between. The CDR3 length is 15 residues. CDR1 is KGHSH and CDR2 is LQKENI in the germline V gene.